This T cell receptor beta chain originates from a study of T cell responses to AZD1222 COVID-19 vaccine (dated by TCRdb to the early 2020s). For the wider study: AZD1222 recipients given second doses at about 4 weeks or at about 12 weeks were pooled, since spike-specific TCR depth and breadth were not found to differ between the two schedules. A total of more than 230 trial participants underwent TCR sequencing, of whom 200 to 220 received two doses of AZD1222 and 26 received two doses of the MenACWY control vaccine. Trial participants were enrolled by age into 18-55, 56-69 and 70-plus year subgroups, with approximately 150, 30 and 60 TCR-sequenced participants respectively. The full study reports these points: Participants were mostly white British, with more females than males. The authors suggested clonal diversity may have been underestimated. No day 14 peak-response samples were available, so repertoires were characterized only after the peak T cell response. Only a handful of AZD1222 recipients were SARS-CoV-2 seropositive at baseline, limiting conclusions about previously exposed vaccinees. Reportedly, close to half of the unique spike-specific TCRs recognized epitopes lying outside the regions that are mutated in the B.1.351 and B.1.1.7 variants. The vaccine-associated CD4 TCRs covered the entire spike protein, and the dominant responses fell in regions 160-218 and 743-854. Spike-specific TCR breadth and depth rose significantly after two AZD1222 doses compared with day 0 and with MenACWY recipients. In the small 56-69-year group, the increase in depth fell short of significance, most likely because of low power.

The CDR3 regions of human TCRbeta chains were analyzed by immunosequencing. The authors' analysis ran thus. Repertoire TCRs were checked for matches against a reference library of SARS-CoV-2-specific TCRs that had been generated using the MIRA antigen-specificity platform. Breadth was defined as the fraction of unique TCRs that were SARS-CoV-2-associated. Depth was defined as the fraction of total T cells that were SARS-CoV-2-associated. Each spike-specific TCR was assigned to its reactive spike region and to a CD4 or CD8 class using the MIRA data. Log10-transformed breadth and depth values were compared by one-way ANOVA with Sidak's multiple comparisons tests. Entries here come from immuneACCESS through TCRdb and include only in-frame sequences with V and J called. Some clones fail to appear in such tables; in the studies checked, an unresolved V gene covers under half of the shortfall, and the cause of the remainder is unknown. For V, J and clone size, that table is used; D and trimming come from the DNA. The sample yields 170,000 or so clones; 75% to 95% were counted once. About 1.6% of the sample is taken by the ten largest.

The time point label, read with the paper, signifies: baseline before first vaccination. Vaccinee samples were obtained from the UK trials COV001 and COV002, which included a single-blind randomized controlled phase 2/3 trial of AZD1222 (ChAdOx1 nCoV-19) in healthy adults. For TCRbeta chain sequencing, PBMC samples were collected from trial participants at day 0 and at day 28 after the second dose. Of note for this clone: The target of this receptor is not known. No much larger clonotype is one base removed from it; base qualities were not supplied.

CDR1 and CDR2 are read off the germline V gene (reference sequence) as MNHEY and SMNVEV. Reading from cysteine to phenylalanine, the CDR3 counts 14 amino acids. Only the CDR3 region is kept as DNA, spanning 42 bases read in frame from base 1. Deletion took 3 bases off V and 4 bases off J, with a span of 12 bases between the germline ends. Sequences were derived from peripheral blood, sampled on day 0 of AZD1222 vaccination. The chain was built from TRBV27 and TRBJ1-1; TRBD1 could be the D gene, as 6 bases match. This clonotype was obtained from an adult in good health. The CDR3: CASSFWGRGTEAFF. The bases are TGTGCCAGCAGTTTTTGGGGGCGCGGCACTGAAGCTTTCTTT.